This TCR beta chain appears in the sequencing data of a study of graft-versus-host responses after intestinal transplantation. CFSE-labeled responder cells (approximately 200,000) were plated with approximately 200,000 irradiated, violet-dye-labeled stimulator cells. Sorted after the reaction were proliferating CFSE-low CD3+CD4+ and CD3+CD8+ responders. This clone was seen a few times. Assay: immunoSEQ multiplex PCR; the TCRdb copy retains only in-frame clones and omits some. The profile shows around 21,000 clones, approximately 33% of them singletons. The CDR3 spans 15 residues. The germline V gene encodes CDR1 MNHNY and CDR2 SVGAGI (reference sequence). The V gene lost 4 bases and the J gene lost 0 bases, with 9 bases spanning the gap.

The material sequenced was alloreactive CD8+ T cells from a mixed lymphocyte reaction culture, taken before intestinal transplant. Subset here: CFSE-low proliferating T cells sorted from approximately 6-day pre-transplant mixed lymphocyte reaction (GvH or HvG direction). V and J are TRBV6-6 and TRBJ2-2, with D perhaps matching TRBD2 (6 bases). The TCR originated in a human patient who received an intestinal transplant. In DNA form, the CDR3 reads TGTGCCAGCAGTTTATGGACTACGAACACCGGGGAGCTGTTTTTT. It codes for CASSLWTTNTGELFF.